This T cell receptor beta chain originates from a study of radiation and T cells in renal cell carcinoma. Study observations and caveats: Pretreatment tumor biopsies were lacking, so baseline clonotypes are unknown.

This CDR3 has 13 amino acids. Trimming took 3 bases from V and 3 from J, leaving 8 bases between them. Per germline, CDR1 ENHRY and CDR2 SYGVKD. About this clone: The target antigen is unknown.

The method was immunoSEQ multiplex PCR; TCRdb's version includes in-frame clones alone and lacks a portion of them. The sample carries fewer than 45,000 clones, 82% recorded once. Time point: blood 4 weeks post-SBRT, at nephrectomy. The treatment is: 15 Gy SBRT to primary tumor, nephrectomy 4 weeks later. Nephrectomy followed 15 Gy stereotactic body radiation by 4 weeks. Blood was sampled at baseline, 2 weeks and 4 weeks after SBRT. This renal cell carcinoma was of the clear cell type. This sequence originates from a woman aged 70-85 years with renal cell carcinoma. The sample consisted of blood, taken from a patient whose treatment included radiotherapy and nephrectomy. V gene TRBV10-3 combines with J gene TRBJ1-2, with TRBD1 as a possible D gene (6 bases). The CDR3 DNA is TGTGCCATCAGTGAAAGGACAGACTATGGCTACACCTTC. Protein: CAISERTDYGYTF.